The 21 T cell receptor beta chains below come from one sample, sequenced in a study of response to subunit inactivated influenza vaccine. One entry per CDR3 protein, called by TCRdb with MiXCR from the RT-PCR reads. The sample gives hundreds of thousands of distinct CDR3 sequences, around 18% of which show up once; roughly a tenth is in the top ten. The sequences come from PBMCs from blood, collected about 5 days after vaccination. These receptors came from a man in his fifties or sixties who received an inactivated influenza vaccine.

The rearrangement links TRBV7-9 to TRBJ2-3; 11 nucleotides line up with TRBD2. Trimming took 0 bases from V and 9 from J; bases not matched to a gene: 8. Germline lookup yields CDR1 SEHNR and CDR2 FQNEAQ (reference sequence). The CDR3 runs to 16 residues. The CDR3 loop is CASSLAWAASGGTQYF. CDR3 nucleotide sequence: TGTGCCAGCAGCTTAGCTTGGGCCGCTAGCGGGGGGACGCAGTATTTT.

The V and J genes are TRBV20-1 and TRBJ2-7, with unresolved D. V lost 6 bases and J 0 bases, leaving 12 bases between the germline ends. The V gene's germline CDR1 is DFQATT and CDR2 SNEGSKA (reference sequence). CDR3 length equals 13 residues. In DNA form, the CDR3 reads TGCAGTGCGGTGACTGCAGCCTCCTACGAGCAGTACTTC. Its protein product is CSAVTAASYEQYF.

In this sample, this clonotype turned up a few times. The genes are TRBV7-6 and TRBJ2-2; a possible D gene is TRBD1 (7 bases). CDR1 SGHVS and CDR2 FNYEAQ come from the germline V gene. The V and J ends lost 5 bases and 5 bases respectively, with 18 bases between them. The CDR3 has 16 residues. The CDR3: CASSPSGQRVTGELFF. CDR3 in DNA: TGTGCCAGCAGCCCTTCGGGACAGCGGGTTACCGGGGAGCTGTTTTTT.

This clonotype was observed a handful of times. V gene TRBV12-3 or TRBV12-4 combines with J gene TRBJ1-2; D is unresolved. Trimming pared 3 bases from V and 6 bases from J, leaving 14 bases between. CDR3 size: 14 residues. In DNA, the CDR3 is TGTGCCAGCAGTTTTAGTTGGCAGAAAGATGGCTACACCTTC. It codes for CASSFSWQKDGYTF.

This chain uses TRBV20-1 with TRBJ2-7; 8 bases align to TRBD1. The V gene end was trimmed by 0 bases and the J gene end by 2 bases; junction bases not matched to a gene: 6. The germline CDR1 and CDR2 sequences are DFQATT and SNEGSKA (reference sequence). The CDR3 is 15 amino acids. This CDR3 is CSARDRRTGTYEQYF. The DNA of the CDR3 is TGCAGTGCTAGAGATAGGCGGACAGGGACCTACGAGCAGTACTTC.

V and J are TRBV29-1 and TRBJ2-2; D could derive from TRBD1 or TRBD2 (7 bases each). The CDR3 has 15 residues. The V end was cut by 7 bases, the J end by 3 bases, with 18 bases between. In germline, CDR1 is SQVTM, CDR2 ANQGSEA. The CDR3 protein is CSAAHPGGDTGELFF. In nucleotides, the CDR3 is TGCAGCGCCGCCCATCCAGGGGGGGACACCGGGGAGCTGTTTTTT.

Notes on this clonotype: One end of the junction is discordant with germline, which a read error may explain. The CDR3 loop reads CASSPGLINGALFF. CDR3 in DNA: TGTGCCAGCAGCCCCGGGCTCATCAACGGGGCGCTGTTTTTT. The chain uses TRBV4-1 and TRBJ2-2, with D tentatively TRBD1 or TRBD2 (5 bases each). The CDR3 runs 14 residues. CDR1 and CDR2 from the germline V gene are MGHRA and YSYEKL.

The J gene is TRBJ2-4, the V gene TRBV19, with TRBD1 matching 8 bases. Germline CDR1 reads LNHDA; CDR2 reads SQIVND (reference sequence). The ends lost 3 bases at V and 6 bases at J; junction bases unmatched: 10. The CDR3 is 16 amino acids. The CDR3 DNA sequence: TGTGCCAGTAGTATCAGCCGGACAGGGAGAGGAAACATTCAGTACTTC. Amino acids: CASSISRTGRGNIQYF.

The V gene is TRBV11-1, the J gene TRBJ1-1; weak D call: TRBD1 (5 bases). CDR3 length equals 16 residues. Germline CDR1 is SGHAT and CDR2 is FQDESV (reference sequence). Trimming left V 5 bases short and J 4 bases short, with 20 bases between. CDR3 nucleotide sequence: TGTGCCAGCAGCCTTGCGGGGCAGACCCATGGCACTGAAGCTTTCTTT. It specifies CASSLAGQTHGTEAFF.

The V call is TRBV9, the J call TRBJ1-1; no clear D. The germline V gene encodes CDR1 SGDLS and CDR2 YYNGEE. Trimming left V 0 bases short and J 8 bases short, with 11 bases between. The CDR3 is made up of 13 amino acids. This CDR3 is CASSVASSGEAFF. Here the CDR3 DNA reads TGTGCCAGCAGCGTAGCCTCAAGCGGAGAAGCTTTCTTT.

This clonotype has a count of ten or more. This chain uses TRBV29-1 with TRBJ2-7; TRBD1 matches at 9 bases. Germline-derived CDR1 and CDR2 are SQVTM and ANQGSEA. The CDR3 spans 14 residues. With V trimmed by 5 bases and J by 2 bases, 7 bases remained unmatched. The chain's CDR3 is CSVSSTGGTYEQYF. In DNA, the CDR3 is TGCAGCGTTTCCTCGACAGGGGGAACCTACGAGCAGTACTTC.

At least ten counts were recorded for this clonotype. The CDR3 DNA reads TGCGCCAGCAGCCTCACCGGGACAGGGGATGAAAAACTGTTTTTT. Residues: CASSLTGTGDEKLFF. This chain connects TRBV4-3 to TRBJ1-4, with 10 bases matching TRBD1. Germline assignment: CDR1 LGHNA and CDR2 YSLEER. The V segment lost 4 bases and the J segment 6 bases; nucleotides outside the gene matches: 5. The CDR3 sequence is 15 residues long.

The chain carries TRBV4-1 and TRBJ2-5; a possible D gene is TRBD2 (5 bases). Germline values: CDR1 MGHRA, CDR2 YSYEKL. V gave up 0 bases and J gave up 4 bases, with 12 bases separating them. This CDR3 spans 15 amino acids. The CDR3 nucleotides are TGCGCCAGCAGCCAAGATCCTAGCAGCCCAGAGACCCAGTACTTC. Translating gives CASSQDPSSPETQYF.

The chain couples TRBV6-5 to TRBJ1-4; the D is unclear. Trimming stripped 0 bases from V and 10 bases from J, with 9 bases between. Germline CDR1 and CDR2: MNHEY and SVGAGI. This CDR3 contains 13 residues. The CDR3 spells CASSYSIWGKLFF. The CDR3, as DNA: TGTGCCAGCAGTTACTCCATCTGGGGAAAACTGTTTTTT.

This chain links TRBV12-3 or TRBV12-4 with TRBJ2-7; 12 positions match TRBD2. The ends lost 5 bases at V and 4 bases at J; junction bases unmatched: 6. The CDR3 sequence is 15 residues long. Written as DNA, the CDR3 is TGTGCCAGCAGTCCCACTAGCGGGAGGAGGTACGAGCAGTACTTC. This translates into CASSPTSGRRYEQYF.

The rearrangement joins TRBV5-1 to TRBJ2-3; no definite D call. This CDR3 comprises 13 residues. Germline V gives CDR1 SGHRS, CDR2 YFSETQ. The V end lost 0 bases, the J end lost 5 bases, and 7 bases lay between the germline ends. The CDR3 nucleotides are TGCGCCAGCAGCTTGGATTCTGAAGATACGCAGTATTTT. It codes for CASSLDSEDTQYF.

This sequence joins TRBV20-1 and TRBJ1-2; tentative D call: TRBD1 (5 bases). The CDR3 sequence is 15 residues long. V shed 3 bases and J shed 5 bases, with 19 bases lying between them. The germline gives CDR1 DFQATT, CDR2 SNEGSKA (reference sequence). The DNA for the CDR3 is TGCAGTGCTAGGGGCCACCCAGGGAGTGGGTATGGCTACACCTTC. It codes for CSARGHPGSGYGYTF.

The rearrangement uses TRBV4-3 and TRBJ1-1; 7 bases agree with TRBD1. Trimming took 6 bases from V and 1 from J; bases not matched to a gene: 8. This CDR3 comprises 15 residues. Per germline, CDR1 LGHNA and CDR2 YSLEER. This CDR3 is CASRPYGDRNTEAFF. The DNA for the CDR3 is TGCGCCAGCAGACCCTACGGGGACAGGAACACTGAAGCTTTCTTT.

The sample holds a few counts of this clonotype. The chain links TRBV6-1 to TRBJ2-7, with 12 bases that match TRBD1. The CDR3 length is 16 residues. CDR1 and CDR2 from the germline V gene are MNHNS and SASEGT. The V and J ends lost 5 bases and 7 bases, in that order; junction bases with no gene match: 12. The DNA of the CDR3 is TGTGCCAGCAGTAGGGGACAGGGGGCCGCTTTGAGTGAGCAGTACTTC. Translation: CASSRGQGAALSEQYF.

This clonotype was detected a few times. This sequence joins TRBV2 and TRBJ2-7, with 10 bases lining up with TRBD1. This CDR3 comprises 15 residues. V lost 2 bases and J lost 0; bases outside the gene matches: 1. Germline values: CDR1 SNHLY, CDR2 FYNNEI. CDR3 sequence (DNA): TGTGCCAGCAGTGAATGGACAGGGGGCTCCTACGAGCAGTACTTC. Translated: CASSEWTGGSYEQYF.

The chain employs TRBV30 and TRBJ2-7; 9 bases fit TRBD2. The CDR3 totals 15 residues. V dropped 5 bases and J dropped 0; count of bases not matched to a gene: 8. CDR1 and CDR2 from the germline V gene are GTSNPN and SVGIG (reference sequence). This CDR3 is CAWAGLAESSYEQYF. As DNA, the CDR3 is TGTGCCTGGGCGGGACTAGCAGAAAGCTCCTACGAGCAGTACTTC. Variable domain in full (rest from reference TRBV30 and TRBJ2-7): SQTIHQWPATLVQPVGSPLSLECTVEGTSNPNLYWYRQAAGRGLQLLFYSVGIGQISSEVPQNLSASRPQDRQFILSSKKLLLSDSGFYLCAWAGLAESSYEQYFGPGTRLTVT.